The source of this T cell receptor beta chain is a study of graft-versus-host responses after intestinal transplantation (dated by TCRdb to the early 2020s). Notes on the research overall: The transplants that recipients got were multivisceral, liver-intestinal, or isolated intestinal. All recipients received anti-thymocyte globulin induction followed by maintenance tacrolimus and steroids for approximately 3 years. Bulk TCR-beta CDR3 sequencing was used to track graft-versus-host and host-versus-graft alloreactive T cell clones in the graft, circulation and bone marrow after intestinal transplantation. Alloreactive clones were identified by sequencing pre-transplant mixed lymphocyte reaction products and comparing these products with unstimulated pre-transplant donor and recipient T cells. Of the roughly 24 intestinal transplant recipients enrolled in the cohort, one of whom was a retransplant, 3 patients without pretransplant specimens were excluded. A peak of at least 4% donor T cells among recipient peripheral blood mononuclear cells was the definition used for donor T cell macrochimerism. Rather than being sequenced by the commercial service, samples from a few later patients were sequenced in-house on an Illumina MiSeq and processed with MiXCR.

Study-level results and caveats: Conclusions were limited by the relatively low number and heterogeneity of intestinal transplant patients. GvH clones were found in recipient bone marrow, and some of the GvH clones appeared earlier in ileal mucosa or blood, which is consistent with an intestinal mucosal origin. Patients with donor T cell macrochimerism had high GvH to HvG T cell clonal ratios in their allografts. Early after transplant, peak levels of circulating GvH clones were found to be associated with declines in HvG clones.

Regarding this clone: Its antigen remains undetermined. Base qualities are missing; no much larger clone stands one base away.

Blood samples were collected up to 4 times in the first month after transplant and then at least monthly when available. Spanning cysteine to phenylalanine, the CDR3 consists of 13 amino acids. Only the CDR3 DNA stays, 39 bases, in frame from base 1. Unmatched junction bases come to 8, with V trimmed by 9 bases and J by 4 bases. CDR1 is given as WSHSY and CDR2 as SAAADI, both from the germline V gene. The library was made by the immunoSEQ multiplex PCR assay. Adaptive Biotechnologies carried out high-throughput TCR-beta CDR3 sequencing of genomic DNA for most patients. Per the authors' processing: Adaptive's ImmunoSEQ software supplied the TCR sequencing data for under 20 patients, while MiXCR and VDJtools were used to process a few other patients. CDR3 nucleotide sequences shared between donor and recipient were removed because the origin of such sequences could not be assigned. Alloreactive clones required at least 2-fold expansion over unstimulated cells and minimum CFSE-low frequency of 0.002% (template counts) or 0.001% (read counts). Mappable clones were those detected in sequenced pre-transplant spleen, lymph node, or MLR CFSE-low populations of the donor or recipient. The cumulative frequency of alloreactive clones was calculated as a percentage of all sequences, weighted by copy number. Held by TCRdb, this immuneACCESS table contains in-frame sequences only and omits some clones. Under half of the omission traces to an unresolved V gene where checked; the cause of the rest is unknown. That table furnishes V, J and clone size, whereas the DNA furnished D and trimming. For this sample the table gives approximately 20,000 clones, of which around 94% were detected only once. Together, the top ten hold around 46% of the sample.

The TCR sequence derives from a human patient who received an intestinal transplant, so some T cells may come from the graft donor. Sequences were derived from PBMCs, sampled roughly 260 days after intestinal transplant. The rearranged chain carries TRBV10-2 and TRBJ1-1, and 7 junction bases match TRBD1. CDR3 region: CARRQGSGTEAFF. The DNA is as follows: TGCGCCAGAAGACAGGGATCAGGCACTGAAGCTTTCTTT.